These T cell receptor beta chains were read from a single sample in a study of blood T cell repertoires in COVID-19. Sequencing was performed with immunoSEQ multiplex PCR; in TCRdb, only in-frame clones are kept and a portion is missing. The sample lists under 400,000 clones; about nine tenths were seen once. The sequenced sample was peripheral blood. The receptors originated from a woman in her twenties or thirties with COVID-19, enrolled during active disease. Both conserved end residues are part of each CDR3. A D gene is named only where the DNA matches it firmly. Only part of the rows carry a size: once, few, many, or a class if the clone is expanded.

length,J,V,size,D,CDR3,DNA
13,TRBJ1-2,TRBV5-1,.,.,CASSLAPSYGYTF,TGCGCCAGCAGCTTGGCCCCCAGCTATGGCTACACCTTC
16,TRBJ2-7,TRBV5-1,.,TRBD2,CASSTTTGTREREQYF,TGCGCCAGCAGCACCACGACCGGGACTAGGGAGAGGGAGCAGTACTTC
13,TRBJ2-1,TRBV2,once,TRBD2,CASRLAGSNEQFF,TGTGCCAGCAGACTAGCGGGTAGCAATGAGCAGTTCTTC
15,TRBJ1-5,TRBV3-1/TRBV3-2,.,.,CASGNRESSNQPQHF,TGTGCCAGCGGTAACAGGGAATCCAGCAATCAGCCCCAGCATTTT
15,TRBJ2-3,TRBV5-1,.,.,CASSSSGLGTDTQYF,TGCGCCAGCAGCTCCTCGGGACTGGGGACAGATACGCAGTATTTT
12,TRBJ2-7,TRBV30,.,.,CARGTDSYEQYF,TGTGCCCGGGGGACAGACTCCTACGAGCAGTACTTC
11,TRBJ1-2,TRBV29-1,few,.,CSVDTGSGYTF,TGCAGCGTTGACACGGGTTCCGGCTACACCTTC
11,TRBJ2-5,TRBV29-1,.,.,CSGYRLETQYF,TGCAGCGGCTACAGGCTAGAGACCCAGTACTTC
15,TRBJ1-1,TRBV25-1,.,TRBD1,CASSEGGNRGTEAFF,TGTGCCAGCAGTGAAGGGGGGAACAGGGGCACTGAAGCTTTCTTT
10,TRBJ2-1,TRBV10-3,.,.,CAISGDEQFF,TGTGCCATCAGTGGAGATGAGCAGTTCTTC
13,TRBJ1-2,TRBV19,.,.,CASSPGSGGGYTF,TGTGCCAGTAGCCCCGGATCGGGGGGCGGCTACACCTTC
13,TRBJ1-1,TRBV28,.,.,CASSFRVNTEAFF,TGTGCCAGCAGCTTCAGGGTGAACACTGAAGCTTTCTTT
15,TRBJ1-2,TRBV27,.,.,CASSLSIRQDYGYTF,TGTGCCAGCAGTTTATCGATTCGACAGGACTATGGCTACACCTTC
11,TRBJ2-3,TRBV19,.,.,CASSRGDTQYF,TGTGCCAGTAGCCGGGGAGATACGCAGTATTTT
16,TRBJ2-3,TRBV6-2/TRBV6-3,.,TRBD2,CASSYVSGLATDTQYF,TGTGCCAGCAGTTACGTATCGGGACTAGCGACAGATACGCAGTATTTT
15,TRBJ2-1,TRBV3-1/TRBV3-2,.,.,CASSQTRSSYNEQFF,TGTGCCAGCAGCCAAACTAGGAGCTCCTACAATGAGCAGTTCTTC
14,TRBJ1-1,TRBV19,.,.,CASSLTGLNTEAFF,TGTGCCAGTAGTTTAACAGGCCTGAACACTGAAGCTTTCTTT
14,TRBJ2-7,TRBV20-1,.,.,CSASSGGIRGEQYF,TGCAGTGCTAGTAGTGGGGGAATCAGGGGCGAGCAGTACTTC
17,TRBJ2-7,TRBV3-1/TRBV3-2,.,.,CASSRAGADLFSYEQYF,TGTGCCAGCAGCCGCGCGGGGGCTGACCTATTCTCCTACGAGCAGTACTTC
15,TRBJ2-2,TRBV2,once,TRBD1,CASTTTGGPAGELFF,TGTGCCAGCACCACGACAGGGGGCCCGGCCGGGGAGCTGTTTTTT
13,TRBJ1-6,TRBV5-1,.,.,CASSPADNSPLHF,TGCGCCAGCAGCCCCGCGGATAATTCACCCCTCCACTTT
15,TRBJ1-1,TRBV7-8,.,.,CASSLESLLNTEAFF,TGTGCCAGCAGCTTAGAGAGTCTTCTGAACACTGAAGCTTTCTTT
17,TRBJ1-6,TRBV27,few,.,CASSLSPMRQVDSPLHF,TGTGCCAGCAGTTTATCGCCGATGAGACAGGTGGACTCACCCCTCCACTTT
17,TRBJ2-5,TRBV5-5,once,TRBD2,CASSLAGLAIPQETQYF,TGTGCCAGCAGCTTGGCAGGACTAGCGATCCCCCAAGAGACCCAGTACTTC
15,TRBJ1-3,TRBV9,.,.,CASSVGPGSGNTIYF,TGTGCCAGCAGCGTAGGCCCGGGCTCTGGAAACACCATATATTTT
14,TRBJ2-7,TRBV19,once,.,CASSILGRDYEQYF,TGTGCCAGTAGTATTCTCGGGAGAGACTACGAGCAGTACTTC
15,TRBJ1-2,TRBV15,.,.,CATSRRDIANYGYTF,TGTGCCACCAGCAGGAGGGACATAGCTAACTATGGCTACACCTTC
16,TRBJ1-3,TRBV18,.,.,CASSPLLLSSGNTIYF,TGTGCCAGCTCACCACTTTTACTGAGCTCTGGAAACACCATATATTTT
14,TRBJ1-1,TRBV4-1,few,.,CASSLGDMNTEAFF,TGCGCCAGCAGCCTAGGGGATATGAACACTGAAGCTTTCTTT
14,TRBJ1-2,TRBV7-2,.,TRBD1,CASSSTGSGYGYTF,TGTGCCAGCAGCTCGACAGGGTCTGGCTATGGCTACACCTTC
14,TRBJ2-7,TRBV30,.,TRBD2,CACSEGLATYEQYF,TGTGCCTGCTCGGAGGGACTAGCGACCTACGAGCAGTACTTC
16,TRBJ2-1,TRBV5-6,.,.,CASSLMVRMNYNEQFF,TGTGCCAGCAGCTTGATGGTCAGAATGAACTACAATGAGCAGTTCTTC
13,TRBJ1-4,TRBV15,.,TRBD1,CATSGRGAEKLFF,TGTGCCACGTCGGGCAGGGGGGCAGAAAAACTGTTTTTT
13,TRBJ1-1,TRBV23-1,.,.,CASSQPGVSEAFF,TGCGCCAGCAGTCAGCCAGGGGTCTCTGAAGCTTTCTTT
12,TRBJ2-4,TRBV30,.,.,CAWSVTGRLQYF,TGTGCCTGGAGTGTAACAGGCCGGCTTCAGTACTTC
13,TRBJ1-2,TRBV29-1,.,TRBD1,CSVRDSTNYGYTF,TGCAGCGTGAGGGACAGTACTAACTATGGCTACACCTTC
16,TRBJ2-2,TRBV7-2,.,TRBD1,CASSFRTGGYAGELFF,TGTGCCAGCAGCTTTAGGACAGGGGGGTACGCCGGGGAGCTGTTTTTT
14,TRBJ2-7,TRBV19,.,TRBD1,CASSIGAGGKEQYF,TGTGCCAGTAGTATTGGGGCAGGGGGCAAAGAGCAGTACTTC
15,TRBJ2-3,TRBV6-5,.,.,CASSSTSGGTDTQYF,TGTGCCAGCAGTTCCACTAGTGGGGGCACAGATACGCAGTATTTT
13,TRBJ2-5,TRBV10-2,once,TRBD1,CASRDRGQETQYF,TGCGCCAGCAGGGACAGGGGACAAGAGACCCAGTACTTC
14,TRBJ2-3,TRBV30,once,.,CAWTRNEVTDTQYF,TGTGCCTGGACGAGGAATGAAGTTACAGATACGCAGTATTTT
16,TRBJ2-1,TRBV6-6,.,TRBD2,CASSYSVAGGLNEQFF,TGTGCCAGCAGTTACTCGGTAGCGGGAGGCCTGAATGAGCAGTTCTTC
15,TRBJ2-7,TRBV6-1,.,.,CASSEDVQGSYEQYF,TGTGCCAGCAGTGAAGACGTCCAGGGAAGCTACGAGCAGTACTTC
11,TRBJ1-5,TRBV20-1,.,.,CSARSPGAQHF,TGCAGTGCTAGGAGTCCAGGGGCCCAGCATTTT
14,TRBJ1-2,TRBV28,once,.,CASTVGGENYGYTF,TGTGCCAGCACCGTGGGGGGAGAAAACTATGGCTACACCTTC
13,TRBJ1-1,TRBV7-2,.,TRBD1,CASSLGQGVEAFF,TGTGCCAGCAGCTTGGGGCAGGGGGTGGAAGCTTTCTTT
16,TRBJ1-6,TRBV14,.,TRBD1,CASSQDFRQGGSPLHF,TGTGCCAGCAGCCAAGATTTCAGGCAGGGGGGATCACCCCTCCACTTT
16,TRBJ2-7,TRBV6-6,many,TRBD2,CASSAAASGRAYEQYF,TGTGCCAGCAGTGCCGCGGCTAGCGGGAGGGCCTACGAGCAGTACTTC
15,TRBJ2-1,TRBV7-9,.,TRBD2,CASSPTGGRENEQFF,TGTGCCAGCAGCCCTACGGGAGGTAGGGAGAATGAGCAGTTCTTC
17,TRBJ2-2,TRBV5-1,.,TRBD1,CASSPKGDRDYTGELFF,TGCGCCAGCAGCCCCAAGGGGGACAGGGACTACACCGGGGAGCTGTTTTTT
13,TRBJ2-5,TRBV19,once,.,CASSQGLQETQYF,TGTGCCAGTAGCCAGGGATTACAAGAGACCCAGTACTTC
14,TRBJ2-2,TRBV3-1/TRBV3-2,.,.,CASSQDRNTGELFF,TGTGCCAGCAGCCAAGATCGGAACACCGGGGAGCTGTTTTTT
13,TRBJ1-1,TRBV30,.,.,CAWDGRGDTEAFF,TGTGCCTGGGACGGACGGGGGGACACTGAAGCTTTCTTT
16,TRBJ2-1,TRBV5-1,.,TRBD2,CASSFFLAGGYNEQFF,TGCGCCAGCAGCTTTTTTTTAGCGGGAGGCTACAATGAGCAGTTCTTC